The clone carrying this TCR beta chain was found a few times. Its antigen is not known. These data originate in a study of post-analysis software for immune sequencing data. Study findings and constraints: Samples prepared in the same batch strongly co-clustered by F measure. In patients, about five TRBV segments were more frequent than in controls, with TRBV5-6, TRBV5-1 and TRBV20-1 among them.

Unique molecular identifiers featured in each of the TCR beta cDNA libraries. TCRdb re-derived calls from the PCR reads in MiXCR, one entry per CDR3 protein. There are more than 500,000 distinct CDR3 sequences in the sample; around 36% occur only once, and approximately 6% lies in the top ten. The CDR3 loop spans 14 amino acids. J gave up 1 base and V 2 bases, and 1 base lay outside the gene matches. Per germline, CDR1 LGHDT and CDR2 YNNKEL (reference sequence). The sequencing input was blood. The clonotype originates from a girl aged 2-17 years with multiple sclerosis. The chain uses TRBV3-1 and TRBJ2-7; 8 bases fit TRBD2. The CDR3 nucleotides are TGTGCCAGCAGCCAAAGCGGGAGATCCTACGAGCAGTACTTC. This encodes CASSQSGRSYEQYF.